The 26 T cell receptor beta chains presented below share a single source sample, sequenced in a study of blood T cell repertoires in COVID-19. This table comes from immunoSEQ multiplex PCR, and its TCRdb copy is limited to in-frame clones, with some not included. The sample includes 340,000 or so clones, around four fifths seen only once; the top ten take approximately 3%. The material sequenced was peripheral blood. The receptors derive from a man aged 25 to 40 with active or convalescent COVID-19.

This chain uses TRBV28 with TRBJ2-1, with 8 bases aligning to TRBD2. The V segment lost 6 bases and the J segment 8 bases; nucleotides outside the gene matches: 12. Per the germline V gene, CDR1 is MDHEN and CDR2 is SYDVKM. The CDR3 consists of 15 residues. The CDR3 spells CASRSSGTSRDEQFF. The CDR3 coding sequence is TGTGCCAGCAGATCCTCCGGGACTAGTCGAGATGAGCAGTTCTTC.

This clone occurred a few times. The V and J genes are TRBV6-5 and TRBJ1-2, with TRBD1 as a possible D gene (6 bases). The CDR3 is made up of 14 amino acids. Trimming pared 1 base from V and 8 bases from J, leaving 14 bases between. CDR1 MNHEY and CDR2 SVGAGI come from the germline V gene. CDR3 residues: CASSYWGGAEGYTF. CDR3 nucleotide sequence: TGTGCCAGCAGTTACTGGGGGGGCGCGGAGGGCTACACCTTC.

The chain combines TRBV4-1 with TRBJ2-3; 12 bases line up with TRBD2. From germline, CDR1 is MGHRA and CDR2 YSYEKL. There are 15 residues in the CDR3. The V and J ends lost 8 bases and 1 base, in that order; junction bases with no gene match: 4. The CDR3 bases are TGCGCCAGCCGCAGACTAGCGGGGGGCACAGATACGCAGTATTTT. This translates into CASRRLAGGTDTQYF.

The rearrangement uses TRBV9 and TRBJ2-7; TRBD1 aligns across 7 bases. The CDR3 totals 14 residues. Germline V CDR1 and CDR2: SGDLS, YYNGEE. V shed 0 bases and J 9 bases; nucleotides not matched to a gene: 9. The DNA for the CDR3 is TGTGCCAGCAGCGTAGAGCCAGGGACAGTCGGGCAGTACTTC. Translation gives CASSVEPGTVGQYF.

The rearrangement joins TRBV12-3 or TRBV12-4 to TRBJ1-2; D not resolved. CDR3 length: 13 amino acids. V lost 6 bases to trimming and J lost 7 bases, with 15 bases between them. As DNA, the CDR3 is TGTGCCAGCAGCGGTCCTGGCGGTGCTGGCTACACCTTC. It is translated as CASSGPGGAGYTF.

The chain is built from TRBV5-1 and TRBJ1-1, with 8 bases identical to TRBD1. With 2 bases clipped from V and 3 bases from J, the junction kept 3 bases outside the gene matches. Germline values: CDR1 SGHRS, CDR2 YFSETQ. CDR3 length equals 14 residues. The CDR3 here is CASSFGQGYTEAFF. Written as DNA, the CDR3 is TGCGCCAGCAGCTTCGGACAGGGATACACTGAAGCTTTCTTT. Filled out from reference TRBV5-1 and TRBJ1-1, the complete variable domain reads KAGVTQTPRYLIKTRGQQVTLSCSPISGHRSVSWYQQTPGQGLQFLFEYFSETQRNKGNFPGRFSGRQFSNSRSEMNVSTLELGDSALYLCASSFGQGYTEAFFGQGTRLTVV.

The chain links TRBV6-5 to TRBJ2-4; D remains unclear. The germline gives CDR1 MNHEY, CDR2 SVGAGI. This CDR3 has 15 amino acids. V was cut by 0 bases and J by 0 bases, with 6 bases left in between. CDR3 amino acids: CASSYSVIAKNIQYF. The CDR3 DNA reads as TGTGCCAGCAGTTACTCCGTTATAGCCAAAAACATTCAGTACTTC.

V usage is TRBV5-8 and J usage is TRBJ1-5; D gene ambiguous. Germline lookup yields CDR1 SGHTS and CDR2 YDEGEE. The CDR3 totals 13 residues. The germline V and J ends were trimmed by 2 bases and 5 bases, with 8 bases remaining between them. CDR3 DNA sequence: TGTGCCAGCAGCTTCGGGAGGGATCAGCCCCAGCATTTT. Translating it yields CASSFGRDQPQHF.

This chain joins TRBV2 and TRBJ2-1, with 10 bases fitting TRBD2. V shed 4 bases, J shed 8 bases, and the junction held 8 bases outside the gene matches. This CDR3 has 15 residues. CDR1 and CDR2 (germline): SNHLY, FYNNEI. The CDR3 sequence: CASSGIAGGRDEQFF. The CDR3 DNA follows: TGTGCCAGCAGTGGCATAGCGGGAGGAAGGGATGAGCAGTTCTTC.

The chain combines TRBV6-5 with TRBJ2-5; 9 nucleotides align to TRBD2. Germline V lookup: CDR1 MNHEY, CDR2 SVGAGI. The trim removed 2 bases at V and 5 bases at J, leaving 9 bases unmatched. The CDR3 extends over 16 amino acids. The CDR3 reads CASSYPSRGGEETQYF. In DNA form, the CDR3 reads TGTGCCAGCAGTTACCCCTCGCGGGGGGGCGAGGAGACCCAGTACTTC.

To note about this clone: Within the sample, other DNA sequences also encode this same CDR3. This chain links TRBV4-2 with TRBJ2-7; tentative D call: TRBD1 (6 bases). The CDR3 length is 13 residues. Germline CDR1 reads LGHNA; CDR2 reads YNFKEQ. V was clipped by 0 bases and J by 6 bases, with 9 bases between them. CDR3 sequence: CASSQDRGSEQYF. In DNA form, the CDR3 reads TGTGCCAGCAGCCAAGACAGGGGAAGCGAGCAGTACTTC.

The chain employs TRBV10-3 and TRBJ2-3, with TRBD2 matching 9 bases. The V segment lost 5 bases and the J segment 3 bases; nucleotides outside the gene matches: 3. CDR3 length: 14 amino acids. Germline V lookup: CDR1 ENHRY, CDR2 SYGVKD. CDR3 in DNA: TGTGCCATCAGTATAGCGGGGGAAACAGATACGCAGTATTTT. Translated, it gives CAISIAGETDTQYF.

In regard to this clone: In the same sample, other DNA sequences code for this CDR3. The rearrangement links TRBV7-2 to TRBJ1-6; D remains ambiguous. The CDR3 length is 12 residues. Germline V gives CDR1 SGHTA, CDR2 FQGNSA. V lost 3 bases to trimming and J lost 7 bases, with 4 bases between them. As DNA, the CDR3 is TGTGCCAGCAGCTTTAGCAATTCACCCCTCCACTTT. This translates into CASSFSNSPLHF.

The CDR3 DNA sequence: TGTGCAAGTCGCTTGAGGGAAGATGGCTACACCTTC. As protein: CASRLREDGYTF. The rearrangement links TRBV12-2 to TRBJ1-2. TRBV12-2 is designated a pseudogene. The CDR3 runs to 12 residues.

The chain employs TRBV7-2 and TRBJ2-5; D may be TRBD2 (5 bases). V lost 5 bases and J 0 bases, leaving 16 bases between the germline ends. CDR3 length: 16 residues. CDR1 and CDR2 from the germline V gene are SGHTA and FQGNSA. The CDR3 reads CASSVHRSGYQETQYF. The CDR3, as DNA: TGTGCCAGCAGCGTCCACCGCTCGGGATACCAAGAGACCCAGTACTTC.

This chain connects TRBV27 to TRBJ1-6; maybe TRBD1 (6 bases). CDR1 is MNHEY, CDR2 SMNVEV, per germline (reference sequence). The CDR3 sequence is 14 residues long. Deletions cut 7 bases from V and 7 bases from J, with 14 bases between. The CDR3 loop is CASKNPRGNSPLHF. The CDR3, as DNA: TGTGCCAGCAAGAATCCCAGGGGAAATTCACCCCTCCACTTT.

Concerning this clone: The junction shows a germline mismatch at one end, possibly a read error. The rearrangement joins TRBV28 to TRBJ2-7; 7 bases match TRBD2. In germline, CDR1 is MDHEN, CDR2 SYDVKM. CDR3 size: 14 residues. The CDR3 DNA sequence: TGTGCCTGGGGTGCGGGAGCGCGCTCCCACGAGCAGTACTTC. Translation: CAWGAGARSHEQYF. Using reference TRBV28 and TRBJ2-7 for the parts outside the CDR3, the full variable domain is DVKVTQSSRYLVKRTGEKVFLECVQDMDHENMFWYRQDPGLGLRLIYFSYDVKMKEKGDIPEGYSVSREKKERFSLILESASTNQTSMYLCAWGAGARSHEQYFGPGTRLTVT.

CDR3 loop: CASSQEQGSSYEQYF. CDR3 coding DNA: TGCGCCAGCAGCCAAGAGCAAGGGAGCTCCTACGAGCAGTACTTC. The chain combines TRBV4-1 with TRBJ2-7; possibly TRBD2 for D (5 bases). CDR3 size: 15 residues. V lost 0 bases and J 0 bases, leaving 9 bases between the germline ends. Germline-derived CDR1 and CDR2 are MGHRA and YSYEKL.

The rearrangement links TRBV6-2 or TRBV6-3 to TRBJ1-5; no definite D call. Germline V gives CDR1 MNHEY, CDR2 SVGEGT. This CDR3 contains 15 residues. Between the trimmed V and J ends, which lost 3 bases and 2 bases, there was a span of 11 bases. In DNA, the CDR3 is TGTGCCAGCAGTTATTTGGACGGGGGCAATCAGCCCCAGCATTTT. Translating it yields CASSYLDGGNQPQHF.

The chain combines TRBV7-2 with TRBJ2-7; 9 nucleotides agree with TRBD2. Germline CDR1 is SGHTA and CDR2 is FQGNSA. V was clipped by 0 bases and J by 3 bases; unmatched bases: 6. The CDR3 runs to 16 residues. CDR3 protein: CASSLAAGGPVYEQYF. CDR3 sequence (DNA): TGTGCCAGCAGCTTAGCGGCGGGGGGGCCGGTCTACGAGCAGTACTTC.

This clone was detected only once. The chain has TRBV7-2 and TRBJ1-2; possibly TRBD1 for D (6 bases). Per germline, CDR1 SGHTA and CDR2 FQGNSA. The CDR3 covers 13 residues. Trimming took off 2 bases at V and 5 bases at J, with 9 bases between the two ends. CDR3 protein: CASSLQGLYGYTF. CDR3 sequence (DNA): TGTGCCAGCAGCTTACAGGGGCTGTATGGCTACACCTTC.

This clone was detected only a few times. The sample contains more than one DNA sequence encoding this CDR3. The chain is built from TRBV5-1 and TRBJ2-2; unclear D gene. V dropped 0 bases and J dropped 4 bases, with 4 bases sitting between them. The CDR3 length is 13 residues. Germline loops: CDR1 SGHRS, CDR2 YFSETQ. This CDR3 reads CASSLGATGELFF. CDR3 coding DNA: TGCGCCAGCAGCTTGGGGGCCACCGGGGAGCTGTTTTTT.

V is TRBV9 and J is TRBJ1-3; D perhaps matches TRBD1 (6 bases). The V and J ends lost 4 bases and 1 base respectively, with 9 bases between them. This CDR3 is built from 14 residues. Germline values: CDR1 SGDLS, CDR2 YYNGEE. CDR3 in amino acids: CASSSTGSGNTIYF. CDR3 DNA sequence: TGTGCCAGCAGCTCTACAGGGTCTGGAAACACCATATATTTT.

The chain uses TRBV5-1 and TRBJ2-2; tentative D call: TRBD1 (6 bases). Germline-derived CDR1 and CDR2 are SGHRS and YFSETQ. The CDR3 is 20 amino acids. V dropped 4 bases and J dropped 1 base, with 26 bases sitting between them. Written as DNA, the CDR3 is TGCGCCAGCAGCCCCCCCAACAGGGCAGACACTATGAAGAACACCGGGGAGCTGTTTTTT. It codes for CASSPPNRADTMKNTGELFF.

J is TRBJ2-1 and V is TRBV4-3; 9 bases agree with TRBD2. Losses at the gene ends were 0 bases for V and 1 base for J; bases not matched to a gene: 1. CDR3 length: 16 residues. CDR1 is LGHNA, CDR2 YSLEER, per germline. The DNA for the CDR3 is TGCGCCAGCAGCCAAGAGCGGGAGGGTTCCTACAATGAGCAGTTCTTC. Encoded protein: CASSQEREGSYNEQFF.

The rearrangement uses TRBV11-1 and TRBJ2-7; unclear D gene. Germline CDR1 SGHAT, CDR2 FQDESV (reference sequence). Trimming removed 6 bases from V and 3 bases from J, with 12 bases in between. The CDR3 spans 13 residues. The DNA of the CDR3 is TGTGCCAGCAGTTCCACTACCGACTACGAGCAGTACTTC. This codes for CASSSTTDYEQYF.